This TCR beta chain is from a study of shared clonotypes between healthy human individuals. The table came from immunoSEQ multiplex PCR; TCRdb's copy has only in-frame clones and leaves some out. The sample includes some 2,100,000 clones, around 95% of them seen just once. This clone was counted a single time. The sample has other DNA sequences that encode this CDR3 too. V was shortened by 4 bases and J by 2 bases, with 10 bases between the two germline ends. CDR3 length: 13 residues. Germline CDR1 reads SGHDT; CDR2 reads YYEEEE. Investigators divided CD4+ cells into CD45RA+ naive and CD45RA-negative memory subsets.

The sequence was collected from a man between 18 and 29 years old in good health. The sequenced sample was naive CD4+ T cells sorted from blood. Subset noted: CD45RA+ positively selected. This chain joins TRBV5-6 and TRBJ2-7; D gene ambiguous. CDR3 loop: CASSKTGTYEQYF. The DNA for the CDR3 is TGTGCCAGCAGCAAGACCGGAACCTACGAGCAGTACTTC.